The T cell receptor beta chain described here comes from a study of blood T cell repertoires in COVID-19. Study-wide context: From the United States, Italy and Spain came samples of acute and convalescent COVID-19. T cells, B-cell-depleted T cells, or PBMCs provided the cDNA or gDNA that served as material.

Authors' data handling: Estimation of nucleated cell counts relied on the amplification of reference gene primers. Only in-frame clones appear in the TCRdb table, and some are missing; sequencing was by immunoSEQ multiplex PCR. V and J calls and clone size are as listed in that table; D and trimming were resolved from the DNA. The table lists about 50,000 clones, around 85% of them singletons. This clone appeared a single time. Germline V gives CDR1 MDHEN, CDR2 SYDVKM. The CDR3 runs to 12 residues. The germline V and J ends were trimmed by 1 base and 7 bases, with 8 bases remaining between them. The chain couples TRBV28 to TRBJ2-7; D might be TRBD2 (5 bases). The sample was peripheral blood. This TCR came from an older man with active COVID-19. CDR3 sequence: CASSLSGGEQYF. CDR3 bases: TGTGCCAGCAGTTTATCGGGCGGGGAGCAGTACTTC.